This T cell receptor beta chain was obtained from a study of regulatory T cells in long-lasting Graves disease. Construction of TCR beta libraries relied on iRepertoire HTBI primers and on Arm-PCR targeting CDR3 regions. TCRdb reprocessed the multiplex PCR reads with MiXCR, giving one entry per CDR3 protein. This table holds hundreds of thousands of distinct CDR3 sequences, approximately 15% found once. The time point denotes: newly diagnosed GD, antithyroid drugs for less than 3 months. From PBMCs, RNA was extracted and then used to make the TCR library. Germline V gives CDR1 KGHSH, CDR2 LQKENI. Trimming shortened V by 3 bases and J by 0 bases, and 10 bases separated the two germline ends. The length of the CDR3 is 15 residues. This sample also appeared in a second study, on T cells in Graves' hyperthyroidism and ophthalmopathy. Per that study: Newly diagnosed hyperthyroidism, duration under 2 months, in patients aged 18 to 65.

The starting material was peripheral blood mononuclear cells (PBMCs), obtained at new diagnosis, from a patient treated with antithyroid drugs. This rearrangement joins TRBV18 to TRBJ2-3; D is uncertain. This sequence originates from a woman in her thirties with Graves disease. The CDR3 sequence: CASSPVTVSTDTQYF. DNA for the CDR3: TGTGCCAGCTCACCCGTGACGGTTAGCACAGATACGCAGTATTTT. Full variable domain (rest looked up from reference TRBV18 and TRBJ2-3): NAGVMQNPRHLVRRRGQEARLRCSPMKGHSHVYWYRQLPEEGLKFMVYLQKENIIDESGMPKERFSAEFPKEGPSILRIQQVVRGDSAAYFCASSPVTVSTDTQYFGPGTRLTVL.